The source of this TCR beta chain is a study of Ad26.COV2.S vaccination and SARS-CoV-2 variants. Study background: It was the COV1001 Ad26.COV2.S trial arm that included the donor. Donor got 5x10^10 or 1x10^11 viral particles of Ad26.COV2.S. Broader study findings: The placebo group had lower spike-specific TCR breadth than the vaccine recipients did. The TCR breadth and depth analyses may have understated or missed part of the total T cell responses.

Remarks on this clone: Its antigen is as yet unknown.

V lost 5 bases to trimming and J lost 6 bases; unmatched junction nucleotides: 6. CDR1 and CDR2 from the germline V gene are PRHDT and FYEKMQ (reference sequence). This CDR3 is 16 amino acids long. This table comes from immunoSEQ multiplex PCR, and its TCRdb copy is limited to in-frame clones, with some not included. The top ten hold roughly 10% of the sample, which has 200,000 to 300,000 clones, 85% to 90% seen once. Treatment denoted: approximately 18 received Ad26.COV2.S at low or high dose, single or two shots; about 5 received placebo; per-sample allocation not given. Following the first vaccine or placebo injection, samples were taken on day 63.

Material: peripheral blood, obtained in a trial of Ad26.COV2.S vaccine versus placebo. This receptor was identified in a person between 18 and 65 years old who received the Ad26.COV2.S COVID-19 vaccine or a placebo. This chain connects TRBV13 to TRBJ2-1; 14 nucleotides line up with TRBD2. The CDR3 here is CASSLRTSGRTNEQFF. CDR3 sequence (DNA): TGTGCCAGCAGCCTGCGGACTAGCGGGAGGACCAATGAGCAGTTCTTC.